The rows below give T cell receptor beta chains drawn from one sample of a study of T cell responses to AZD1222 COVID-19 vaccine. Repertoires were generated with immunoSEQ multiplex PCR, while TCRdb's copy carries only in-frame clones and drops some. The sample lists about 120,000 clones, 84% occurring once. Sequenced material: peripheral blood, taken 28 days after the second AZD1222 dose. The receptors here all came from an adult who received the AZD1222 COVID-19 vaccine. The conserved cysteine and the conserved F or W are not part of the CDR3 here. Fields, in order: V gene, CDR3 length, D gene, J gene, clone size, CDR3 protein. A D gene is named only where the DNA matches it firmly. The size entry is marked missing in some rows and otherwise reads once, few, many or a size class.

v_gene: TRBV7-6; len: 15; d_gene: TRBD2; j_gene: TRBJ2-3; abundance: NA; CDR3aa: ASSQLAAGGRLDTQY
v_gene: TRBV5-1; len: 14; d_gene: TRBD1; j_gene: TRBJ2-2; abundance: few; CDR3aa: ASSPRTGLGSGELF
v_gene: TRBV12-3/TRBV12-4; len: 11; d_gene: TRBD1; j_gene: TRBJ1-2; abundance: NA; CDR3aa: ASSHGTGLGYT
v_gene: TRBV5-1; len: 16; d_gene: TRBD2; j_gene: TRBJ2-2; abundance: NA; CDR3aa: ASSPGTSGGAGTGELF
v_gene: TRBV5-1; len: 15; d_gene: TRBD2; j_gene: TRBJ2-3; abundance: NA; CDR3aa: ASSLVRGGEGTDTQY
v_gene: TRBV5-4; len: 13; d_gene: NA; j_gene: TRBJ1-4; abundance: NA; CDR3aa: ATRGGGRTNEKLF
v_gene: TRBV20-1; len: 14; d_gene: TRBD2; j_gene: TRBJ2-2; abundance: NA; CDR3aa: SASFAGGKNTGELF
v_gene: TRBV27; len: 12; d_gene: NA; j_gene: TRBJ2-7; abundance: NA; CDR3aa: ASSLGGQGGEQY
v_gene: TRBV9; len: 10; d_gene: NA; j_gene: TRBJ1-1; abundance: NA; CDR3aa: ASSVAGSEAF
v_gene: TRBV3-1/TRBV3-2; len: 15; d_gene: TRBD2; j_gene: TRBJ2-3; abundance: NA; CDR3aa: ASSQGRRGGGTDTQY
v_gene: TRBV7-2; len: 10; d_gene: NA; j_gene: TRBJ1-2; abundance: NA; CDR3aa: ASSFGSYGYT
v_gene: TRBV15; len: 19; d_gene: TRBD1; j_gene: TRBJ1-3; abundance: NA; CDR3aa: ATSGKSPGQGVIRSGNTIY
v_gene: TRBV24-1; len: 14; d_gene: NA; j_gene: TRBJ2-3; abundance: NA; CDR3aa: ATSDPGEKSTDTQY
v_gene: TRBV29-1; len: 10; d_gene: TRBD1; j_gene: TRBJ1-5; abundance: NA; CDR3aa: SVGQTNQPQH
v_gene: TRBV4-2; len: 16; d_gene: NA; j_gene: TRBJ2-6; abundance: NA; CDR3aa: ASSQDGSSFSGANVLT
v_gene: TRBV6-1; len: 14; d_gene: TRBD2; j_gene: TRBJ2-7; abundance: NA; CDR3aa: ASSEAQAGGFYEQY
v_gene: TRBV19; len: 12; d_gene: NA; j_gene: TRBJ1-2; abundance: NA; CDR3aa: ASRQHLANYGYT
v_gene: TRBV4-3; len: 14; d_gene: TRBD2; j_gene: TRBJ2-4; abundance: NA; CDR3aa: ASSHGGGSDKNIQY
v_gene: TRBV5-5; len: 12; d_gene: TRBD1; j_gene: TRBJ1-2; abundance: NA; CDR3aa: ASSLAPTGFGYT
v_gene: TRBV7-2; len: 11; d_gene: NA; j_gene: TRBJ2-1; abundance: few; CDR3aa: ASSPGRYNEQF
v_gene: TRBV6-5; len: 11; d_gene: NA; j_gene: TRBJ1-2; abundance: NA; CDR3aa: ASSYRQLHGYT
v_gene: TRBV18; len: 14; d_gene: TRBD1; j_gene: TRBJ2-3; abundance: NA; CDR3aa: ASSPSGQGVTDTQY
v_gene: TRBV5-6; len: 11; d_gene: NA; j_gene: TRBJ2-7; abundance: once; CDR3aa: ASRRRSSYEQY
v_gene: TRBV21-1; len: 15; d_gene: NA; j_gene: TRBJ1-1; abundance: NA; CDR3aa: ASSRCLRVHGGTEAF
v_gene: TRBV2; len: 10; d_gene: NA; j_gene: TRBJ2-7; abundance: NA; CDR3aa: ASSILSYEQY
v_gene: TRBV6-4; len: 11; d_gene: TRBD1; j_gene: TRBJ1-5; abundance: NA; CDR3aa: ASSREGAQPQH
v_gene: TRBV7-8; len: 12; d_gene: NA; j_gene: TRBJ1-5; abundance: NA; CDR3aa: ASSFKGSNQPQH
v_gene: TRBV6-2/TRBV6-3; len: 16; d_gene: TRBD1; j_gene: TRBJ1-5; abundance: few; CDR3aa: ASSYHGQGNRDYQPQH